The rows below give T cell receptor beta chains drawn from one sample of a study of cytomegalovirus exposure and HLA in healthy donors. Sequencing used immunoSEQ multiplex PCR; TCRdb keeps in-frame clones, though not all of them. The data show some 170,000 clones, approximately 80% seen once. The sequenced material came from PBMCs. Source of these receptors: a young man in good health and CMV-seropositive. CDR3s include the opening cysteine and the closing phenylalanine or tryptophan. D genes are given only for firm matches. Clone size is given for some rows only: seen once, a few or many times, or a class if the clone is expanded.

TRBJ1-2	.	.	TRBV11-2	CASSLNPRTENYGYTF	TGTGCCAGCAGCCTTAACCCTCGGACTGAGAACTATGGCTACACCTTC
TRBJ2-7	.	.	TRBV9	CASSPSGRSGGYEQYF	TGTGCCAGCAGCCCGAGCGGACGGAGCGGAGGGTACGAGCAGTACTTC
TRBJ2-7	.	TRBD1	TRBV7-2	CASSLSRGQPLEQYF	TGTGCCAGCAGCTTATCCAGGGGGCAACCCCTAGAGCAGTACTTC
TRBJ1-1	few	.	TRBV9	CASSVVWNTEAFF	TGTGCCAGCAGCGTAGTCTGGAACACTGAAGCTTTCTTT
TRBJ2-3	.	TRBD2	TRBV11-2	CASSLDYGTSGTDTQYF	TGTGCCAGCAGCTTAGATTACGGGACTAGCGGCACAGATACGCAGTATTTT
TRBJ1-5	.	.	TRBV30	CAGTWKSGRIGGNQPQHF	TGTGCCGGGACTTGGAAGTCAGGCCGTATCGGTGGCAATCAGCCCCAGCATTTT
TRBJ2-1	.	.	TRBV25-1	CASSESLGSSELYNEQFF	TGTGCCAGCAGTGAGTCCTTGGGATCTAGCGAGCTCTACAATGAGCAGTTCTTC
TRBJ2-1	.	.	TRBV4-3	CASSQDRDIYNEQFF	TGCGCCAGCAGCCAAGACAGGGACATATACAATGAGCAGTTCTTC
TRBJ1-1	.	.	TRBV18	CASSPGQANTEAFF	TGTGCCAGCTCACCTGGACAAGCGAACACTGAAGCTTTCTTT
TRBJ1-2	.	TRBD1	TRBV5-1	CASSLPEDREPNYGYTF	TGCGCCAGCAGCTTGCCCGAAGACAGGGAACCTAACTATGGCTACACCTTC
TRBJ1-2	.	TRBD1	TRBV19	CASSMGTGSYGYTF	TGTGCCAGTAGTATGGGGACAGGGAGCTATGGCTACACCTTC
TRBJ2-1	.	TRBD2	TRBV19	CASTPSGRTNEQFF	TGTGCCAGTACTCCGAGCGGGAGAACGAATGAGCAGTTCTTC
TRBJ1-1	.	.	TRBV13	CASSFEMNTEAFF	TGTGCCAGCAGCTTTGAGATGAACACTGAAGCTTTCTTT
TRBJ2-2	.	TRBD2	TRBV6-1	CASSERAGGLGGELFF	TGTGCCAGCAGTGAAAGGGCGGGGGGGCTCGGCGGGGAGCTGTTTTTT
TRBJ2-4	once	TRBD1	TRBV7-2	CASSSGTVPWDIQYF	TGTGCCAGCAGCTCCGGGACAGTTCCTTGGGACATTCAGTACTTC
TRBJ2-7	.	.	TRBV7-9	CASSLDRSSYEQYF	TGTGCCAGCAGCTTAGATAGGAGCTCCTACGAGCAGTACTTC
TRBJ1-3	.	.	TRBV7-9	CASSLLTGFSGNTIYF	TGTGCCAGCAGCCTGCTGACAGGATTCTCTGGAAACACCATATATTTT
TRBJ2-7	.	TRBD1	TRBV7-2	CASSPDRVLSYEQYF	TGTGCCAGCAGCCCGGACAGGGTTCTCTCCTACGAGCAGTACTTC